The T cell receptor beta chain under discussion was sequenced for a study of cytotoxic CD8 clonotypes in ibrutinib-treated CLL. Germline CDR1 reads MNHEY; CDR2 reads SVGAGI. The CDR3 is 14 amino acids. The germline V and J ends were trimmed by 2 bases and 1 base, with 8 bases remaining between them. Method: immunoSEQ multiplex PCR; TCRdb's copy keeps in-frame clones and lacks some. The data contain fewer than 300,000 clones, 60% to 80% of them seen just once; the ten biggest clones take up about 5.8%. V and J are TRBV6-5 and TRBJ2-5; a weak D match, TRBD1 (5 bases). The clonotype originates from a human donor with chronic lymphocytic leukemia. The sample here was PBMCs, taken at disease progression, from a patient treated with ibrutinib. This CDR3 reads CASSYGAGQETQYF. The CDR3 bases are TGTGCCAGCAGTTACGGGGCAGGCCAAGAGACCCAGTACTTC.